This T cell receptor (beta chain) was identified in a study of long-term antiretroviral therapy in people with HIV. Study-level results: In the period from about 2004 to 2017, blood was collected, possibly under older ART regimens.

Details on this clone: The antigen remains unidentified.

Survey-level resolution applied to immunoSEQ assay v3.0. Sequencing was performed with immunoSEQ multiplex PCR; in TCRdb, only in-frame clones are kept and a portion is missing. The sample records 20,000 to 30,000 clones, 65% to 85% being singletons. The J segment lost 1 base and the V segment lost 5 bases, leaving 3 bases of the junction unmatched. The CDR3 consists of 14 residues. The germline gives CDR1 SGHRS, CDR2 YFSETQ. This specimen was unsorted PBMCs, taken 3 years after starting antiretroviral therapy. The chain recombines TRBV5-1 with TRBJ2-3; 8 positions agree with TRBD2. This receptor was obtained from a man in his late teens or twenties with HIV. The CDR3 nucleotides are TGCGCCAGCAGGCCAGCGGGGGGCACAGATACGCAGTATTTT. Its protein product is CASRPAGGTDTQYF.